These 30 T cell receptor beta chains were sequenced from one sample in a study of T cell repertoires in aging, cancer and after chemotherapy. Peripheral blood genomic DNA, not sorted cells or RNA, was the template. Rearranged V-D-J TRB sequences were amplified with a mixed TRB-A/B primer pool. TCRdb independently ran MiXCR on the multiplex PCR reads; one entry per CDR3 protein. Among about 2,000 distinct CDR3 sequences listed, roughly a fifth were seen once. The sample comprised blood. Source of these receptors: a human donor with a solid tumor.

This clonotype was counted between two and nine times. The rearrangement links TRBV25-1 to TRBJ2-1; the D is unclear. This CDR3 has 15 amino acids. Between the trimmed V and J ends, which lost 5 bases and 5 bases, there was a span of 16 bases. Germline V lookup: CDR1 MGHDK, CDR2 SYGVNS. This chain's CDR3 is CASSQPITPNNEQFF. The DNA of the CDR3 is TGTGCCAGCAGTCAACCGATCACCCCCAACAATGAGCAGTTCTTC.

This clonotype is labeled medium-sized (0.01 to 0.1%). The chain combines TRBV7-3 with TRBJ2-5; 9 nucleotides line up with TRBD1. The length of the CDR3 is 15 residues. Germline CDR1 is SGHTA and CDR2 is FQGTGA. The V and J ends lost 5 bases and 4 bases, in that order; junction bases with no gene match: 8. The DNA for the CDR3 is TGTGCCAGCAGCCGAACAGGGGGCGATTCAGAGACCCAGTACTTC. This encodes CASSRTGGDSETQYF.

This clonotype is labeled medium-sized. This rearrangement joins TRBV20-1 to TRBJ1-2, with 12 bases fitting TRBD1. There are 14 residues in the CDR3. Germline V lookup: CDR1 DFQATT, CDR2 SNEGSKA (reference sequence). V was pared by 5 bases and J by 7 bases, with 8 bases of the junction left unmatched. The CDR3 sequence: CSAAPGQGALGYTF. The CDR3, as DNA: TGCAGTGCTGCTCCGGGACAGGGGGCGCTTGGCTACACCTTC.

This clonotype has more than one count but fewer than ten. The chain employs TRBV12-3 or TRBV12-4 and TRBJ1-2, with TRBD1 matching over 9 bases. J lost 7 bases, V lost 5 bases, and 11 bases had no gene match. This CDR3 has 15 amino acids. The CDR3 region is CASSLRTGDVSGYTF. DNA of the CDR3: TGTGCCAGCAGTCTCAGGACAGGGGATGTCAGTGGCTACACCTTC.

This clonotype is termed medium-sized. The chain joins TRBV7-3 to TRBJ2-3; tentatively, D is TRBD2 (5 bases). Germline loops: CDR1 SGHTA, CDR2 FQGTGA. The CDR3 loop spans 16 amino acids. V gave up 2 bases and J gave up 4 bases, with 16 bases separating them. The CDR3 sequence is CASSLSSGFGADTQYF. In nucleotides, the CDR3 is TGTGCCAGCAGCTTATCGTCGGGGTTTGGGGCAGATACGCAGTATTTT.

By share of the sample, this clonotype is medium-sized. V and J are TRBV30 and TRBJ2-5, with no clear D. This CDR3 spans 14 amino acids. V lost 2 bases to trimming and J lost 0 bases, with 10 bases between them. Germline V gene lookup returns CDR1 GTSNPN and CDR2 SVGIG (reference sequence). The CDR3 loop is CAWSSTEYQETQYF. CDR3 sequence (DNA): TGTGCCTGGAGTTCCACCGAGTACCAAGAGACCCAGTACTTC.

This sequence joins TRBV12-3 or TRBV12-4 and TRBJ1-6; D perhaps matches TRBD1 (5 bases). V gave up 3 bases and J gave up 3 bases, with 9 bases separating them. This CDR3 is 15 amino acids long. CDR3 nucleotide sequence: TGTGCCAGCAGTTTTCAGGGTTTCTATAATTCACCCCTCCACTTT. Its translation: CASSFQGFYNSPLHF.

This clonotype is termed medium-sized. CDR3 bases: TGTGCCAGCAGTTTATCGGGACAGGGGGTGGGGAAGCAGTACTTC. This encodes CASSLSGQGVGKQYF. The chain links TRBV27 to TRBJ2-7, with 11 positions matching TRBD1. V shed 0 bases, J shed 8 bases, and the junction held 6 bases outside the gene matches. The CDR3 covers 15 residues. The germline CDR1 and CDR2 sequences are MNHEY and SMNVEV (reference sequence).

This clonotype came up a few times. J is TRBJ1-2 and V is TRBV12-3 or TRBV12-4, with D hard to call. V lost 7 bases and J lost 4, with 16 bases in between. The CDR3 length is 14 residues. The CDR3 loop is CASNPEGDLYGYTF. The CDR3 DNA follows: TGTGCCAGCAATCCCGAAGGAGACCTCTATGGCTACACCTTC.

This clonotype occurred a few times. J is TRBJ2-1 and V is TRBV20-1, with a weak D call TRBD1 (6 bases). This CDR3 is built from 15 residues. In germline, CDR1 is DFQATT, CDR2 SNEGSKA (reference sequence). The V and J ends lost 3 bases and 0 bases respectively, with 12 bases between them. The CDR3: CSASSGESSYNEQFF. DNA for the CDR3: TGCAGTGCTAGTTCAGGGGAGAGCTCCTACAATGAGCAGTTCTTC.

This clonotype was counted a few times. The V and J genes are TRBV20-1 and TRBJ2-1; no reliable D call. V lost 0 bases, J lost 1 base, and 7 bases lay in between. Germline CDR1 and CDR2: DFQATT and SNEGSKA (reference sequence). This CDR3 has 14 residues. The CDR3: CSAREQVSYNEQFF. The CDR3, as DNA: TGCAGTGCTAGAGAGCAGGTGTCCTACAATGAGCAGTTCTTC.

In its sample, this clonotype ranks as medium-sized. The genes are TRBV7-2 and TRBJ2-7, with 7 bases matching TRBD2. Germline assignment: CDR1 SGHTA and CDR2 FQGNSA. This CDR3 is 15 amino acids long. V lost 5 bases to trimming and J lost 1 base; unmatched junction nucleotides: 8. The CDR3 bases are TGTGCCAGCAGCCCGACCGGGGGGACGTCCTACGAGCAGTACTTC. Encoded protein: CASSPTGGTSYEQYF. Full variable domain (outside the CDR3, taken from reference TRBV7-2 and TRBJ2-7): GAGVSQSPSNKVTEKGKDVELRCDPISGHTALYWYRQSLGQGLEFLIYFQGNSAPDKSGLPSDRFSAERTGGSVSTLTIQRTQQEDSAVYLCASSPTGGTSYEQYFGPGTRLTVT.

The chain employs TRBV12-3 or TRBV12-4 and TRBJ1-4; D call uncertain. Deletions cut 2 bases from V and 12 bases from J, with 7 bases between. There are 11 residues in the CDR3. CDR3 loop: CASSLYGELFF. The CDR3 nucleotides are TGTGCCAGCAGTTTATACGGAGAACTGTTTTTT.

This clonotype occurred a few times. This sequence joins TRBV4-2 and TRBJ2-7; the match to TRBD2 covers 7 bases. Germline CDR1 LGHNA, CDR2 YNFKEQ. The CDR3 length is 15 residues. V gave up 4 bases and J gave up 0 bases; unmatched junction bases: 6. The CDR3 here is CASSLDRGSSYEQYF. The CDR3 DNA sequence: TGTGCCAGCAGCCTAGATCGCGGGAGCTCCTACGAGCAGTACTTC.

This clonotype was found a few times. The chain couples TRBV15 to TRBJ1-5; 8 bases line up with TRBD1. From germline, CDR1 is LNHNV and CDR2 YYDKDF (reference sequence). The V gene end was trimmed by 1 base and the J gene end by 7 bases; junction bases not matched to a gene: 6. This CDR3 comprises 15 residues. The CDR3 sequence is CATSRVRDRSQPQHF. Written as DNA, the CDR3 is TGTGCCACCAGCAGAGTCCGGGACAGGTCCCAGCCCCAGCATTTT.

This chain links TRBV27 with TRBJ2-3; 10 nucleotides agree with TRBD2. The trim removed 4 bases at V and 6 bases at J, leaving 7 bases unmatched. This CDR3 spans 15 amino acids. Germline V CDR1 and CDR2: MNHEY, SMNVEV (reference sequence). The CDR3 DNA sequence: TGTGCCAGCAGTTACTTACTAGCGGGGTGGGATACGCAGTATTTT. As protein: CASSYLLAGWDTQYF.

In its sample, this clonotype is large (0.1 to 1%). The V call is TRBV7-2, the J call TRBJ1-2; weak D call: TRBD1 (6 bases). The CDR3 runs to 15 residues. Germline V gene lookup returns CDR1 SGHTA and CDR2 FQGNSA. Between the trimmed V and J ends, which lost 3 bases and 4 bases, there was a span of 15 bases. CDR3 residues: CASSFHREGSYGYTF. The CDR3 DNA reads TGTGCCAGCAGCTTCCACAGGGAGGGGAGCTATGGCTACACCTTC.

This clonotype ranks as medium-sized (0.01 to 0.1%). The rearrangement links TRBV7-3 to TRBJ2-7; 7 bases line up with TRBD1. Germline CDR1 and CDR2: SGHTA and FQGTGA. The CDR3 spans 14 residues. V lost 1 base and J lost 0; bases outside the gene matches: 0. CDR3 coding DNA: TGTGCCAGCAGCTTAAGGGACAGCTCCTACGAGCAGTACTTC. Its protein is CASSLRDSSYEQYF. Together with reference TRBV7-3 and TRBJ2-7, the CDR3 gives the full variable domain: GAGVSQTPSNKVTEKGKYVELRCDPISGHTALYWYRQSLGQGPEFLIYFQGTGAADDSGLPNDRFFAVRPEGSVSTLKIQRTERGDSAVYLCASSLRDSSYEQYFGPGTRLTVT.

This clonotype is deemed medium-sized. The chain carries TRBV5-5 and TRBJ1-2, with TRBD1 matching 7 bases. V trimming: 0 bases; J trimming: 3 bases; junction bases outside the gene matches: 5. The CDR3 loop spans 15 amino acids. The germline V gene encodes CDR1 SGHKS and CDR2 YYEKEE (reference sequence). The CDR3 here is CASSLGPGTDYGYTF. The DNA of the CDR3 is TGTGCCAGCAGCTTGGGGCCGGGGACAGACTATGGCTACACCTTC.

This clonotype is labeled as medium-sized (0.01 to 0.1%). The gene calls are TRBV6-1 and TRBJ1-6; 7 positions agree with TRBD1. In germline, CDR1 is MNHNS, CDR2 SASEGT. The CDR3 covers 15 residues. V was clipped by 5 bases and J by 6 bases; unmatched bases: 7. CDR3 in amino acids: CASSIDRVINSPLHF. The CDR3 DNA is TGTGCCAGCAGTATTGACAGGGTCATTAATTCACCCCTCCACTTT.

This clonotype rates as medium-sized (0.01 to 0.1%). The chain employs TRBV19 and TRBJ1-4; 7 bases line up with TRBD1. J lost 0 bases, V lost 3 bases, and 16 bases had no gene match. Germline CDR1 and CDR2: LNHDA and SQIVND (reference sequence). The length of the CDR3 is 20 residues. The CDR3 reads CASSIALLGTETTTNEKLFF. The DNA of the CDR3 is TGTGCCAGTAGTATCGCCCTCCTTGGGACAGAAACAACAACTAATGAAAAACTGTTTTTT.

V and J are TRBV12-5 and TRBJ2-1, with no clear D. The CDR3 has 12 amino acids. From germline, CDR1 is LGHNT and CDR2 FRNRAP. Trimming stripped 5 bases from V and 9 bases from J, with 11 bases between. The CDR3 nucleotides are TGTGCTAGTGGTCTGGCGGAGTTTGAGCAGTTCTTC. Protein sequence: CASGLAEFEQFF.

The CDR3 nucleotides are TGTGCCAGCAGCCGCGCGGGAGGAACCTTCTACGAGCAGTACTTC. Translation: CASSRAGGTFYEQYF. V is TRBV5-4 and J is TRBJ2-7, with TRBD2 identical over 8 bases. Trimming took 4 bases from V and 3 from J; bases not matched to a gene: 9. CDR1 is SGHNT and CDR2 is YYREEE in the germline V gene (reference sequence). This CDR3 spans 15 amino acids.

Within the sample, this clonotype is medium-sized. The V and J genes are TRBV27 and TRBJ2-5; 7 bases agree with TRBD2. Unmatched junction bases numbered 13, after V lost 6 bases and J lost 6 bases. The CDR3 consists of 15 residues. Germline loops: CDR1 MNHEY, CDR2 SMNVEV (reference sequence). CDR3 sequence: CASRPTGGQWKTQYF. The CDR3 nucleotides read TGTGCCAGCAGACCCACGGGGGGTCAATGGAAGACCCAGTACTTC.

This clonotype is medium-sized in the sample. CDR3 protein: CASSLPGDGNTIYF. For the CDR3, the DNA is TGTGCCAGCAGCTTGCCAGGTGATGGAAACACCATATATTTT. V gene TRBV5-4 combines with J gene TRBJ1-3; D remains ambiguous. The germline CDR1 and CDR2 sequences are SGHNT and YYREEE (reference sequence). This CDR3 is built from 14 residues. V was pared by 1 base and J by 3 bases, with 8 bases between.

Relative to its sample, this clonotype is medium-sized. The chain combines TRBV11-2 with TRBJ2-7, with D hard to call. CDR3 size: 12 residues. Germline CDR1 is SGHAT and CDR2 is FQNNGV. V was cut by 1 base and J by 7 bases, with 8 bases left in between. DNA for the CDR3: TGTGCCAGCAGCTTAGTATATGGAGAGCAGTACTTC. Residues: CASSLVYGEQYF.

The chain uses TRBV30 and TRBJ1-2; maybe TRBD1 (6 bases). The CDR3 is made up of 14 amino acids. Trimming cost V 1 base and J 3 bases, with 12 bases left between them. The germline CDR1 and CDR2 sequences are GTSNPN and SVGIG (reference sequence). The CDR3 here is CAWSADSEYYGYTF. The CDR3 DNA is TGTGCCTGGAGTGCGGACAGCGAGTACTATGGCTACACCTTC.

The chain has TRBV20-1 and TRBJ1-5; weak D call: TRBD1 (6 bases). V lost 3 bases and J lost 3, with 12 bases in between. The germline gives CDR1 DFQATT, CDR2 SNEGSKA (reference sequence). The CDR3 has 14 residues. The CDR3 here is CSASRQVVNQPQHF. The CDR3 coding sequence is TGCAGTGCTAGTAGACAGGTCGTCAATCAGCCCCAGCATTTT.

In its sample, this clonotype ranks as large. The chain employs TRBV7-6 and TRBJ2-6; TRBD2 is a possible D gene (6 bases). CDR1 and CDR2 (germline): SGHVS, FNYEAQ. The V end lost 5 bases, the J end lost 5 bases, and 13 bases lay between the germline ends. This CDR3 comprises 15 residues. The CDR3 reads CASSQVGGWANVLTF. CDR3 in DNA: TGTGCCAGCAGCCAGGTCGGGGGATGGGCCAACGTCCTGACTTTC.

This rearrangement joins TRBV12-3 or TRBV12-4 to TRBJ1-1, with D perhaps matching TRBD1 (5 bases). The CDR3 consists of 16 residues. The germline V and J ends were trimmed by 4 bases and 1 base, with 16 bases remaining between them. The CDR3 sequence is CASSSSSPGANTEAFF. The CDR3 DNA follows: TGTGCCAGCAGTTCTTCCTCTCCCGGGGCGAACACTGAAGCTTTCTTT.